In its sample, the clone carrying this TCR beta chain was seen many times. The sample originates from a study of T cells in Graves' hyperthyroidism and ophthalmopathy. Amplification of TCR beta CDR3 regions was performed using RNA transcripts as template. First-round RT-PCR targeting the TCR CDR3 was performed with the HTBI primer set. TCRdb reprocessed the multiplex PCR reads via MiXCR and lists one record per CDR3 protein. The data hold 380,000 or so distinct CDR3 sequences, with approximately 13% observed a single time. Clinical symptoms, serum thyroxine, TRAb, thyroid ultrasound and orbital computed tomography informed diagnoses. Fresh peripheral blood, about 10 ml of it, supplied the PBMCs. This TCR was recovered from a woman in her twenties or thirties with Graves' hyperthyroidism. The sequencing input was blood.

CDR3 DNA: TGTGCCAGCAGTATACGCCGGGAACAAGAGACCCAGTACTTC. This translates into CASSIRREQETQYF. V usage is TRBV6-2 or TRBV6-3 and J usage is TRBJ2-5; TRBD2 is a possible D gene (5 bases). CDR1 and CDR2 from the germline V gene are MNHEY and SVGEGT. V was clipped by 5 bases and J by 2 bases, with 12 bases between them. The CDR3 runs 14 residues.